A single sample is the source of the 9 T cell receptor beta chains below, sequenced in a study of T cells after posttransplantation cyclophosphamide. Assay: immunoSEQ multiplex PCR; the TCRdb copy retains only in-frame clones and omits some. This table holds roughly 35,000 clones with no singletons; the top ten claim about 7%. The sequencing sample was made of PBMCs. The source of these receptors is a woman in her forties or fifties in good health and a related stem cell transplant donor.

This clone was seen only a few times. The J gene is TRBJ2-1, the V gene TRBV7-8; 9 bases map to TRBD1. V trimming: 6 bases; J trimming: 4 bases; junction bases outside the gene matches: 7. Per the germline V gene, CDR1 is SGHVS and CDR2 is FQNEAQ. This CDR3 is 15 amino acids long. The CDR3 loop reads CASRWGTGTYNEQFF. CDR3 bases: TGTGCCAGCAGGTGGGGGACAGGGACGTACAATGAGCAGTTCTTC.

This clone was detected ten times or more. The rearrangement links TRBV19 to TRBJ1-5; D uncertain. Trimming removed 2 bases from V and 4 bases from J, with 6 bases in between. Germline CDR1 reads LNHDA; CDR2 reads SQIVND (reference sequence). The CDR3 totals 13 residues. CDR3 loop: CASSIIQNQPQHF. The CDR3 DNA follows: TGTGCCAGTAGTATAATTCAGAATCAGCCCCAGCATTTT.

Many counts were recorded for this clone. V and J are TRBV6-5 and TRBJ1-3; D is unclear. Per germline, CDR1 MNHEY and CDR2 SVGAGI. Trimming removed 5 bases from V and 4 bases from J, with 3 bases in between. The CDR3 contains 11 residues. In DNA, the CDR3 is TGTGCCAGCAGTCAGGGAAACACCATATATTTT. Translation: CASSQGNTIYF.

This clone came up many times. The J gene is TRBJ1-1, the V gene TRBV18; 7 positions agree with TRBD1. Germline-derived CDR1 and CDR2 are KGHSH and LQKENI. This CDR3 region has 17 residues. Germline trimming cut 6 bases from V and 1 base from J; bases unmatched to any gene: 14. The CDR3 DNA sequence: TGTGCCAGCTCTCCGACAGCCGGGACAGTACCGAACACTGAAGCTTTCTTT. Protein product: CASSPTAGTVPNTEAFF.

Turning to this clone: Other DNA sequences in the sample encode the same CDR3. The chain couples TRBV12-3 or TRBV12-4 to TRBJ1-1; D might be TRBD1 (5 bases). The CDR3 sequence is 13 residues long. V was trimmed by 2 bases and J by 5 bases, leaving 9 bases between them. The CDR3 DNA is TGTGCCAGCAGTTTACCGGGGGGGACTGAAGCTTTCTTT. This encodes CASSLPGGTEAFF.

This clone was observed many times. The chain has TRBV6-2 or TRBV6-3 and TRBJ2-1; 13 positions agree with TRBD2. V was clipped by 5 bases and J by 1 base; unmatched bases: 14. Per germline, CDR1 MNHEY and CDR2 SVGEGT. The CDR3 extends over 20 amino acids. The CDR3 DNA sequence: TGTGCCAGCAGTCCTTGGACTAGCGGGAGTTCTTGGTTGTCCTACAATGAGCAGTTCTTC. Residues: CASSPWTSGSSWLSYNEQFF.

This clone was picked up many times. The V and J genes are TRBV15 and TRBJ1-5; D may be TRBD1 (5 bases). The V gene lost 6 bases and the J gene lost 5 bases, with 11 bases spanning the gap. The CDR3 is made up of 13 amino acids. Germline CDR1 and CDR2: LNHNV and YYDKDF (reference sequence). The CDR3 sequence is CATRGRGDQPQHF. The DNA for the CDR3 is TGTGCCACCAGGGGAAGGGGCGATCAGCCCCAGCATTTT.

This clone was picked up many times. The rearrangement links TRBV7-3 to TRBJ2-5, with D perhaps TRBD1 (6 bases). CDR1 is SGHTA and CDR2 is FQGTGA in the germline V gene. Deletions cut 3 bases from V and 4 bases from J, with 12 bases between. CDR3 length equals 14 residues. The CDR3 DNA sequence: TGTGCCAGCAGCTTGGACCCAGGGGCAGAGACCCAGTACTTC. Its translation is CASSLDPGAETQYF.

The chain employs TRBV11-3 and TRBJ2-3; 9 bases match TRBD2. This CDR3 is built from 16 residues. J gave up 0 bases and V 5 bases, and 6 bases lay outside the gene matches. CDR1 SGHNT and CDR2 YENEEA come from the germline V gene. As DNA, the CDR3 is TGTGCCAGCAGCCACGGACTAGCGAGTAGCACAGATACGCAGTATTTT. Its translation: CASSHGLASSTDTQYF.